This is a list of T cell receptor beta chains from one sample in a study of glioma-infiltrating T cells. TCRdb reprocessed the multiplex PCR reads with MiXCR, giving one entry per CDR3 protein. Among 90,000 to 100,000 distinct CDR3 sequences, 35% to 45% were seen once, and the ten largest hold more than 30%. What was sequenced was glioma tissue, nonneoplastic brain tissue, or PBMCs (not recorded which). These receptors were taken from a human donor with low-grade glioma or glioblastoma, undergoing nonglioma brain surgery, or in good health (not recorded which). Both conserved end residues are part of each CDR3. D genes are given only for firm matches.

TRBJ2-3	TRBV7-6	TRBD2	CASSDGTMGTHYF
TRBJ2-1	TRBV2	TRBD1	CASSYRDRVSNEQFF
TRBJ1-1	TRBV28	-	CASSSNGRTEAFF
TRBJ2-1	TRBV12-3/TRBV12-4	TRBD2	CASSPGGGRAHEQFF
TRBJ2-1	TRBV27	-	CASSLEWKIYNEQFF
TRBJ2-1	TRBV9	TRBD2	CASSPRLAGGRNEQFF
TRBJ2-3	TRBV24-1	TRBD1	CATSDTGAGTATYTQYF
TRBJ2-2	TRBV2	-	CASSAGAWTGELFF
TRBJ1-1	TRBV15	-	CATSRGAGYTEAFF
TRBJ2-7	TRBV28	TRBD1	CASSFRQGHEQYF
TRBJ2-5	TRBV5-1	-	CASSGALGGTQYF
TRBJ2-7	TRBV5-1	-	CASSLDSYDYEQYF
TRBJ2-1	TRBV6-1	-	CASSAPSVNEQFF
TRBJ1-5	TRBV7-2	-	CASSLIPTSFPRGQPQHF
TRBJ2-5	TRBV29-1	TRBD2	CSVDRAGGRETQYF
TRBJ2-4	TRBV6-2/TRBV6-3	-	CASVAELAKNIQYF